The 23 T cell receptor beta chains below come from one sample, sequenced in a study of blood T cell repertoires in COVID-19. The protocol was immunoSEQ multiplex PCR, while the TCRdb copy is restricted to in-frame clones and leaves out a portion. The sample carries approximately 9,800 clones, about 80% recorded once. Sequenced material: peripheral blood. These receptors came from a man aged 70-80 years with active COVID-19.

In this sample, this clone is large. V is TRBV7-9 and J is TRBJ1-6; 10 bases fit TRBD1. Germline CDR1 reads SEHNR; CDR2 reads FQNEAQ (reference sequence). The V and J ends lost 5 bases and 4 bases, in that order; junction bases with no gene match: 5. The length of the CDR3 is 16 residues. The CDR3 here is CASSQGQGFYNSPLHF. The CDR3, as DNA: TGTGCCAGCAGCCAGGGACAGGGGTTTTATAATTCACCCCTCCACTTT.

This clone was recorded once. The rearrangement joins TRBV28 to TRBJ1-3; D is unresolved. CDR1 and CDR2 from the germline V gene are MDHEN and SYDVKM. The CDR3 has 14 residues. Trimming removed 2 bases from V and 0 bases from J, with 5 bases in between. The CDR3 spells CASSLQLSGNTIYF. The DNA for the CDR3 is TGTGCCAGCAGTTTACAACTCTCTGGAAACACCATATATTTT.

This chain connects TRBV5-1 to TRBJ2-7; no reliable D call. This CDR3 spans 14 amino acids. Germline CDR1 and CDR2: SGHRS and YFSETQ. V lost 4 bases and J 1 base, leaving 12 bases between the germline ends. The CDR3 region is CASSRSTESYEQYF. The CDR3 DNA reads as TGCGCCAGCAGCCGTAGTACAGAATCCTACGAGCAGTACTTC.

V and J are TRBV28 and TRBJ2-2; D possibly corresponds to TRBD1 (5 bases). The CDR3 is 14 residues long. Trimming took 8 bases from V and 4 from J, leaving 14 bases between them. CDR1 is MDHEN and CDR2 is SYDVKM in the germline V gene. As DNA, the CDR3 is TGTGCCAGCGCCTGGGCAGGGCCCACCGGGGAGCTGTTTTTT. It specifies CASAWAGPTGELFF. Combining the CDR3 with reference TRBV28 and TRBJ2-2 gives the whole variable domain DVKVTQSSRYLVKRTGEKVFLECVQDMDHENMFWYRQDPGLGLRLIYFSYDVKMKEKGDIPEGYSVSREKKERFSLILESASTNQTSMYLCASAWAGPTGELFFGEGSRLTVL.

The chain joins TRBV5-1 to TRBJ1-1, with 7 bases lining up with TRBD1. This CDR3 is built from 15 residues. Germline CDR1 reads SGHRS; CDR2 reads YFSETQ. After removal of 4 bases from V and 3 bases from J, the junction contained 9 bases not matched to a gene. The CDR3 DNA is TGCGCCAGCAGCGCCGCAGGGGGGAGGTACACTGAAGCTTTCTTT. It yields the protein CASSAAGGRYTEAFF.

On this clone: An end of the junction differs from the germline gene, which may be a read error. CDR3 amino acids: CASSLGLAFDEQFF. CDR3 nucleotides: TGTGCTAGCAGCTTGGGACTAGCTTTCGATGAGCAGTTCTTC. V usage is TRBV7-7 and J usage is TRBJ2-1; TRBD2 aligns across 9 bases. This CDR3 is built from 14 residues. Germline CDR1 reads SSHAT; CDR2 reads FNYEAQ (reference sequence).

The chain has TRBV23-1 and TRBJ1-5; TRBD1 matches at 7 bases. TRBV23-1 is treated as an ORF (open reading frame) with a function not yet certain. V trimming: 6 bases; J trimming: 5 bases; junction bases outside the gene matches: 10. The CDR3 has 15 amino acids. This CDR3 reads CASSPIDREHQPQHF. CDR3 DNA sequence: TGCGCCAGCAGCCCAATCGACAGGGAGCATCAGCCCCAGCATTTT.

The CDR3 sequence: CASSQGHNEQFF. The CDR3 coding sequence is TGTGCCAGCTCACAGGGGCACAATGAGCAGTTCTTC. The rearrangement links TRBV21-1 to TRBJ2-1; the tabulated D call, TRBD1, remains unverified against the DNA. TRBV21-1 is noted as a pseudogene. This CDR3 has 12 residues.

The V and J genes are TRBV5-1 and TRBJ2-2; 10 bases are a match to TRBD2. Trimming removed 4 bases from V and 7 bases from J; junction bases left unmatched: 10. The CDR3 is 16 amino acids. Germline values: CDR1 SGHRS, CDR2 YFSETQ. CDR3 residues: CASSAQLAGMGGELFF. The CDR3, as DNA: TGCGCCAGCAGCGCCCAACTAGCGGGAATGGGCGGGGAGCTGTTTTTT.

This clone was found once. The CDR3: CATSEEYGKETQYF. DNA of the CDR3: TGTGCCACCAGTGAAGAATACGGGAAAGAGACCCAGTACTTC. This rearrangement joins TRBV24-1 to TRBJ2-5, with D possibly being TRBD2 (5 bases). The CDR3 is made up of 14 amino acids. The germline V gene encodes CDR1 KGHDR and CDR2 SFDVKD. Trimming cost V 4 bases and J 3 bases, with 11 bases left between them.

The chain carries TRBV13 and TRBJ1-1; D call uncertain. The germline CDR1 and CDR2 sequences are PRHDT and FYEKMQ (reference sequence). The V and J ends lost 4 bases and 0 bases respectively, with 12 bases between them. This CDR3 is 15 amino acids long. CDR3 nucleotide sequence: TGTGCCAGCAGCTCACGAACGAGAGTGAACACTGAAGCTTTCTTT. Protein sequence: CASSSRTRVNTEAFF.

As concerns this clone: The sample carries other DNA sequences with the same CDR3. The chain links TRBV5-5 to TRBJ1-5, with 8 bases identical to TRBD1. Germline CDR1 reads SGHKS; CDR2 reads YYEKEE (reference sequence). The ends lost 0 bases at V and 0 bases at J; junction bases unmatched: 2. The CDR3 has 16 amino acids. The CDR3 DNA reads TGTGCCAGCAGCTTGGGTGACAGGGGTAGCAATCAGCCCCAGCATTTT. Residues: CASSLGDRGSNQPQHF.

Only a few counts were recorded for this clone. The chain combines TRBV18 with TRBJ1-3; a weak D match, TRBD1 (6 bases). The germline gives CDR1 KGHSH, CDR2 LQKENI. This CDR3 has 16 amino acids. The V end was cut by 1 base, the J end by 3 bases, with 13 bases between. The CDR3, as DNA: TGTGCCAGCTCACCACGGGCCCACAGGGATGGAAACACCATATATTTT. This gives the protein CASSPRAHRDGNTIYF.

The genes are TRBV4-2 and TRBJ2-7, with 7 nucleotides matching TRBD2. CDR1 is LGHNA, CDR2 YNFKEQ, per germline. Trimming at V came to 1 base and at J to 6 bases, leaving 9 bases not matched to a gene. This CDR3 is built from 15 residues. CDR3 region: CASSQVGGLVREQYF. CDR3 in DNA: TGTGCCAGCAGCCAAGTAGGAGGACTAGTACGCGAGCAGTACTTC.

The genes are TRBV11-2 and TRBJ2-4; 8 bases map to TRBD2. The CDR3 has 18 residues. V was pared by 2 bases and J by 2 bases, with 11 bases of the junction left unmatched. Germline CDR1 reads SGHAT; CDR2 reads FQNNGV. This CDR3 reads CASSLSVLGGRTKNIQYF. CDR3 DNA: TGTGCCAGCAGCTTATCCGTTCTTGGCGGGAGGACCAAAAACATTCAGTACTTC.

The chain uses TRBV28 and TRBJ2-5, with TRBD2 identical over 11 bases. Germline V gene data show CDR1 as MDHEN and CDR2 as SYDVKM. V lost 5 bases and J lost 4; bases outside the gene matches: 9. There are 16 residues in the CDR3. The chain's CDR3 is CASSRTPTSGAETQYF. CDR3 coding DNA: TGTGCCAGCAGTAGAACCCCGACTAGCGGGGCAGAGACCCAGTACTTC.

CDR3 residues: CASSRQTRRWQTQYF. CDR3 sequence (DNA): TGTGCCAGCAGTAGACAGACTAGAAGGTGGCAGACCCAGTACTTC. The V gene is TRBV6-2 or TRBV6-3, the J gene TRBJ2-5, with a weak D call TRBD2 (6 bases). Trimming stripped 5 bases from V and 6 bases from J, with 19 bases between. The CDR3 loop spans 15 amino acids. CDR1 and CDR2 (germline): MNHEY, SVGEGT.

The V and J genes are TRBV5-1 and TRBJ1-5, with D tentatively TRBD1 (5 bases). Trimming pared 4 bases from V and 7 bases from J, leaving 12 bases between. The CDR3 totals 13 residues. Germline loops: CDR1 SGHRS, CDR2 YFSETQ. The DNA of the CDR3 is TGCGCCAGCAGCATCGGGGGAGGACAGCCCCAGCATTTT. Its translation: CASSIGGGQPQHF.

This chain links TRBV6-5 with TRBJ2-1; 10 positions agree with TRBD1. V shed 6 bases and J 2 bases; nucleotides not matched to a gene: 4. The germline V gene has CDR1 MNHEY and CDR2 SVGAGI. This CDR3 spans 15 amino acids. The CDR3, as DNA: TGTGCCAGCAGGGAGACAGGGGGCGCCTACAATGAGCAGTTCTTC. Encoded protein: CASRETGGAYNEQFF.

This clone has a handful of counts. J is TRBJ2-1 and V is TRBV11-2; the D gene is possibly TRBD2 (6 bases). The length of the CDR3 is 12 residues. From germline, CDR1 is SGHAT and CDR2 FQNNGV. V was clipped by 5 bases and J by 9 bases, with 11 bases between them. CDR3 sequence reads: CASSPLASEQFF. For the CDR3, the DNA is TGTGCCAGCAGCCCCCTAGCGTCTGAGCAGTTCTTC.

The V and J genes are TRBV19 and TRBJ2-2, with D tentatively TRBD1 (5 bases). Trimming pared 8 bases from V and 9 bases from J, leaving 22 bases between. Germline CDR1 is LNHDA and CDR2 is SQIVND (reference sequence). This CDR3 has 15 residues. This CDR3 is CASQHGQGIRRELFF. As DNA, the CDR3 is TGTGCCAGTCAACACGGGCAGGGAATACGTCGGGAGCTGTTTTTT.

This clone has more than one count but fewer than ten. The V gene is TRBV5-4, the J gene TRBJ2-5; D may be TRBD1 (6 bases). The CDR3 has 16 amino acids. V was cut by 4 bases and J by 1 base, with 17 bases left in between. The V gene's germline CDR1 is SGHNT and CDR2 YYREEE (reference sequence). The CDR3 spells CASSRAQGYGQETQYF. Here the CDR3 DNA reads TGTGCCAGCAGCAGGGCCCAGGGGTACGGCCAAGAGACCCAGTACTTC.

As for this clone: One base away lies a much larger clone, so this may be a sequencing read error. The chain joins TRBV11-3 to TRBJ2-7; tentative D call: TRBD2 (6 bases). This CDR3 has 14 residues. Germline V CDR1 and CDR2: SGHNT, YENEEA. V shed 3 bases and J shed 6 bases, with 15 bases lying between them. CDR3 residues: CASSFKGGSGEQYF. The CDR3 nucleotides read TGTGCCAGCAGCTTCAAGGGAGGCTCTGGCGAGCAGTACTTC.